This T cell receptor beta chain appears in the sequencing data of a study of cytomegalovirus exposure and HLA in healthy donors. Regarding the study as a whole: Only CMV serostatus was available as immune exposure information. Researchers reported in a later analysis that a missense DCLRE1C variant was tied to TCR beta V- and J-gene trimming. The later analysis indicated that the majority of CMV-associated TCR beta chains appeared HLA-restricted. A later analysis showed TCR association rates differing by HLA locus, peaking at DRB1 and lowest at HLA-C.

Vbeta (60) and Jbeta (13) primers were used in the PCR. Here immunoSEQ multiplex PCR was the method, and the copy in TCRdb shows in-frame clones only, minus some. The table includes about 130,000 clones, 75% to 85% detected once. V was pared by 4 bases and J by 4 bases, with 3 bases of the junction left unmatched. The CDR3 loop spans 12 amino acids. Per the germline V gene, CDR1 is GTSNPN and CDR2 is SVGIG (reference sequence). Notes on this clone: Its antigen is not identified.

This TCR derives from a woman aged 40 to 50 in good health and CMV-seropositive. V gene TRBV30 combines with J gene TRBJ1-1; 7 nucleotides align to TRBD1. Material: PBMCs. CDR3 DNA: TGTGCCTGGACTAACAGGGGCACTGAAGCTTTCTTT. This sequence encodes CAWTNRGTEAFF.